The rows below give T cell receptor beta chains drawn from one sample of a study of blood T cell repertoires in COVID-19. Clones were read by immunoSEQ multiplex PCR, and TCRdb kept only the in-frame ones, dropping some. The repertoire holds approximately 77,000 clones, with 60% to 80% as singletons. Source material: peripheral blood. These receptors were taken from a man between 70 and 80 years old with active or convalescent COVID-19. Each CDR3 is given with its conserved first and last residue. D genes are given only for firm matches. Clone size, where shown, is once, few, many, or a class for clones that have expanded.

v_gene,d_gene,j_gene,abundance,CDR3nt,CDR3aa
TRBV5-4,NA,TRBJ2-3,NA,TGTGCCAGCAGCTTGAGTGGGCCCAACACAGATACGCAGTATTTT,CASSLSGPNTDTQYF
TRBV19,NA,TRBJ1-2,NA,TGTGCCAGCGTACCGGACGGAGGCTATGGCTACACCTTC,CASVPDGGYGYTF
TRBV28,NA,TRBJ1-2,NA,TGTGCCAGCAGCACGCCGACAGGTTTCTATGGCTACACCTTC,CASSTPTGFYGYTF
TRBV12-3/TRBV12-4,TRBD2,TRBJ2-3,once,TGTGCCAGCTCGGGGGGTGTATCAGATACGCAGTATTTT,CASSGGVSDTQYF
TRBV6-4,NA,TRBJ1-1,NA,TGTGCCAGCCGGACACAACCAAACACTGAAGCTTTCTTT,CASRTQPNTEAFF
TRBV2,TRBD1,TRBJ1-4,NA,TGTGCCACCCGGGGACAGGGGTCGTATGAAAAACTGTTTTTT,CATRGQGSYEKLFF
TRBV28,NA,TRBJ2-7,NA,TGTGCCAGCAGTTTGTCTCTCGGTACTTACGAGCAGTACTTC,CASSLSLGTYEQYF
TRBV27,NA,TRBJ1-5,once,TGTGCCTCCAGGAGGGGAAGCAATCAGCCCCAGCATTTT,CASRRGSNQPQHF
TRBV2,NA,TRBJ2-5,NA,TGTGCCAGCGGTCGGGGGAATCAAGAGACCCAGTACTTC,CASGRGNQETQYF
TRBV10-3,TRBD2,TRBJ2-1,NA,TGTGCCATCAGTGATTGGCTAGCGGACGAATACAATGAGCAGTTCTTC,CAISDWLADEYNEQFF
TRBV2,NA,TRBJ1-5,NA,TGTGCCAGCAGGGGAGGTAACGCCCAGCCCCAGCATTTT,CASRGGNAQPQHF
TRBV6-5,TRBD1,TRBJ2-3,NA,TGTGCCAGCGCTAGGGGGCGCAGGGGTACGCAGTATTTT,CASARGRRGTQYF
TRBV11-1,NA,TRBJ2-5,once,TGTGCCAGCAGCTTAGGGGCAGGGGAGCGGGAGACCCAGTACTTC,CASSLGAGERETQYF
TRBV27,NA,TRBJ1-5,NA,TGTGCCAGCAGTTATCTTAGCAATCAGCCCCAGCATTTT,CASSYLSNQPQHF
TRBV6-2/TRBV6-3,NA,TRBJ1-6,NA,TGTGCCAGCAGCTCCCCAGGGGCTAATTCACCCCTCCACTTT,CASSSPGANSPLHF
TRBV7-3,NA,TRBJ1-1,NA,TGTGCCAGCAGCTTCAAGACAGAGAGCACTGAAGCTTTCTTT,CASSFKTESTEAFF
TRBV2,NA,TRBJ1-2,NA,TGTGCCAGCGTAAGGGCAGGGGATTTGGGTGGCTACACCTTC,CASVRAGDLGGYTF
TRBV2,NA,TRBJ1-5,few,TGTGCCAGCACCCACGCCCCGAGCGGGAATCAGCCCCAGCATTTT,CASTHAPSGNQPQHF
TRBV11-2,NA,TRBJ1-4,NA,TGTGCCAGCAGCTTAATGGGGGGGGCCGTAGAAAAACTGTTTTTT,CASSLMGGAVEKLFF
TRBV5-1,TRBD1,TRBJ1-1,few,TGCGCCAGCAGCTTAGGACAGGGGAATGGTGTGCACACTGAAGCTTTCTTT,CASSLGQGNGVHTEAFF
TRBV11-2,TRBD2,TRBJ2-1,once,TGTGCCAGCAACCCGCTAGCGGGCGGCTACAATGAGCAGTTCTTC,CASNPLAGGYNEQFF
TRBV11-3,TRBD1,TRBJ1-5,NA,TGTGCCAGCAGCTTACCGGACAGGGAAGGTCAGCCCCAGCATTTT,CASSLPDREGQPQHF
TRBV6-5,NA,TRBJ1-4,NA,TGTGCCAGCAGAAGGTGGCAGGGCACTAATGAAAAACTGTTTTTT,CASRRWQGTNEKLFF
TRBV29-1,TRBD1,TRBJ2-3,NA,TGCAGCGTTACGACAGGGGCGCACACAGATACGCAGTATTTT,CSVTTGAHTDTQYF
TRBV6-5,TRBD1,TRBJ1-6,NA,TGTGCCAGCAGTTGGGGACAGTATAATTCACCCCTCCACTTT,CASSWGQYNSPLHF
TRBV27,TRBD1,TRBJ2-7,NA,TGTGCCAGCAGGGGGACAGCCGCCGCCGAGCAGTACTTC,CASRGTAAAEQYF
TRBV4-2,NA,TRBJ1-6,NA,TGTGCCAGCAGCCAAGAGGACACCCGCTCCTATAATTCACCCCTCCACTTT,CASSQEDTRSYNSPLHF
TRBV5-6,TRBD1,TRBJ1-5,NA,TGTGCCAGCAGCTACCAGACAGGGGGCGCTCAGCCCCAGCATTTT,CASSYQTGGAQPQHF
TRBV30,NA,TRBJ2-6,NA,TGTGCCTGGAACCCCCCGGGAAATATCGGCAGCTCTGGGGCCAACGTCCTGACTTTC,CAWNPPGNIGSSGANVLTF
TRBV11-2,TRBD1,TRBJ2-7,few,TGTGCCAGCAGCCCACAGTGGGGGACAGACTACGAGCAGTACTTC,CASSPQWGTDYEQYF
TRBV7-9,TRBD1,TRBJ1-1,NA,TGTGCCAGCAGCTGGTGGACAGGGACAAACACTGAAGCTTTCTTT,CASSWWTGTNTEAFF
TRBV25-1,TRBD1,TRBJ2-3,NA,TGTGCCAGCAGTGAAGCTAGGACAGGGGTAGGGAATACGCAGTATTTT,CASSEARTGVGNTQYF
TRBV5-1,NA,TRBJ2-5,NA,TGCGCCAGCAGCTTGATAGGGGGCGGGGTCGGGGAGACCCAGTACTTC,CASSLIGGGVGETQYF
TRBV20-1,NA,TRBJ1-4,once,TGCAGTGCTAGATTTGGAGGTACACTGTTTTTT,CSARFGGTLFF
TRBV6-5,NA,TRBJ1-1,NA,TGTGCCAGCAAACCCCGGGAGGCCACTGAAGCTTTCTTT,CASKPREATEAFF
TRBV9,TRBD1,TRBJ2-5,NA,TGTGCCAGCAGCCCTTGGACAGGGGACGGAGAGACCCAGTACTTC,CASSPWTGDGETQYF
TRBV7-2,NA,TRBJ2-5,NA,TGTGCCAGCAGCTTAGGACTGATCCAAGAGACCCAGTACTTC,CASSLGLIQETQYF
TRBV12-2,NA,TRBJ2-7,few,TGTGCAAGTCGCGTCCGGGACACAGGCTCCTACGAGCAGTACTTC,CASRVRDTGSYEQYF
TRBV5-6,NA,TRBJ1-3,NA,TGTGCCAGCAGCTTGTTACAGGTTAACACCATATATTTT,CASSLLQVNTIYF
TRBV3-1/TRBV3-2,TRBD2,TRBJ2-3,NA,TGTGCCAGCAGCCGCCGACTAGCGGGGGGTACAGATACGCAGTATTTT,CASSRRLAGGTDTQYF
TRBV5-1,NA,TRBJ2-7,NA,TGCGCCAGCAGCCTTTTCGGGCAGGGCTACGAGCAGTACTTC,CASSLFGQGYEQYF
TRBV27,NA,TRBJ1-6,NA,TGTGCCAGTTCGGGGATTAATTCACCCCTCCACTTT,CASSGINSPLHF
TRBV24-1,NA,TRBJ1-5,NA,TGTGCCACCAGTGATTCGGGAAGGCCCCAGCATTTT,CATSDSGRPQHF
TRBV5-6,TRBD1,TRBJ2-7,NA,TGTGCCAGCAGCTTGAACCCAGGGGGCATGGTCGAGCAGTACTTC,CASSLNPGGMVEQYF
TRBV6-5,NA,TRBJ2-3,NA,TGTGCCAGCAGGGGTGACAGAAAAGATACGCAGTATTTT,CASRGDRKDTQYF
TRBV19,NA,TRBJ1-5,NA,TGTGCCAGTAGTAAAGGACAGTCGGGTCAGCCCCAGCATTTT,CASSKGQSGQPQHF
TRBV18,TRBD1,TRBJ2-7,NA,TGTGCCAGCTCTCGTTACAGGGGCGACGAGCAGTACTTC,CASSRYRGDEQYF
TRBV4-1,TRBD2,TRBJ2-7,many,TGCGCCAGCAGCCAAGAGGGGCCAGGCTCGGGAGGGGACTACGAGCAGTACTTC,CASSQEGPGSGGDYEQYF
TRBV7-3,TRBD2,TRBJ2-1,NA,TGTGCCAGCAGCGCCGGACTAGCGGAGAACAATGAGCAGTTCTTC,CASSAGLAENNEQFF
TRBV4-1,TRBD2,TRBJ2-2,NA,TGCGCCAGCAGCCTTGTTGGCGGGACTAGCGGTATCGGGGAGCTGTTTTTT,CASSLVGGTSGIGELFF
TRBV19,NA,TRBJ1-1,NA,TGTGCCAGTAGTATAGCTGCCAGGCAGGGCACTGAAGCTTTCTTT,CASSIAARQGTEAFF